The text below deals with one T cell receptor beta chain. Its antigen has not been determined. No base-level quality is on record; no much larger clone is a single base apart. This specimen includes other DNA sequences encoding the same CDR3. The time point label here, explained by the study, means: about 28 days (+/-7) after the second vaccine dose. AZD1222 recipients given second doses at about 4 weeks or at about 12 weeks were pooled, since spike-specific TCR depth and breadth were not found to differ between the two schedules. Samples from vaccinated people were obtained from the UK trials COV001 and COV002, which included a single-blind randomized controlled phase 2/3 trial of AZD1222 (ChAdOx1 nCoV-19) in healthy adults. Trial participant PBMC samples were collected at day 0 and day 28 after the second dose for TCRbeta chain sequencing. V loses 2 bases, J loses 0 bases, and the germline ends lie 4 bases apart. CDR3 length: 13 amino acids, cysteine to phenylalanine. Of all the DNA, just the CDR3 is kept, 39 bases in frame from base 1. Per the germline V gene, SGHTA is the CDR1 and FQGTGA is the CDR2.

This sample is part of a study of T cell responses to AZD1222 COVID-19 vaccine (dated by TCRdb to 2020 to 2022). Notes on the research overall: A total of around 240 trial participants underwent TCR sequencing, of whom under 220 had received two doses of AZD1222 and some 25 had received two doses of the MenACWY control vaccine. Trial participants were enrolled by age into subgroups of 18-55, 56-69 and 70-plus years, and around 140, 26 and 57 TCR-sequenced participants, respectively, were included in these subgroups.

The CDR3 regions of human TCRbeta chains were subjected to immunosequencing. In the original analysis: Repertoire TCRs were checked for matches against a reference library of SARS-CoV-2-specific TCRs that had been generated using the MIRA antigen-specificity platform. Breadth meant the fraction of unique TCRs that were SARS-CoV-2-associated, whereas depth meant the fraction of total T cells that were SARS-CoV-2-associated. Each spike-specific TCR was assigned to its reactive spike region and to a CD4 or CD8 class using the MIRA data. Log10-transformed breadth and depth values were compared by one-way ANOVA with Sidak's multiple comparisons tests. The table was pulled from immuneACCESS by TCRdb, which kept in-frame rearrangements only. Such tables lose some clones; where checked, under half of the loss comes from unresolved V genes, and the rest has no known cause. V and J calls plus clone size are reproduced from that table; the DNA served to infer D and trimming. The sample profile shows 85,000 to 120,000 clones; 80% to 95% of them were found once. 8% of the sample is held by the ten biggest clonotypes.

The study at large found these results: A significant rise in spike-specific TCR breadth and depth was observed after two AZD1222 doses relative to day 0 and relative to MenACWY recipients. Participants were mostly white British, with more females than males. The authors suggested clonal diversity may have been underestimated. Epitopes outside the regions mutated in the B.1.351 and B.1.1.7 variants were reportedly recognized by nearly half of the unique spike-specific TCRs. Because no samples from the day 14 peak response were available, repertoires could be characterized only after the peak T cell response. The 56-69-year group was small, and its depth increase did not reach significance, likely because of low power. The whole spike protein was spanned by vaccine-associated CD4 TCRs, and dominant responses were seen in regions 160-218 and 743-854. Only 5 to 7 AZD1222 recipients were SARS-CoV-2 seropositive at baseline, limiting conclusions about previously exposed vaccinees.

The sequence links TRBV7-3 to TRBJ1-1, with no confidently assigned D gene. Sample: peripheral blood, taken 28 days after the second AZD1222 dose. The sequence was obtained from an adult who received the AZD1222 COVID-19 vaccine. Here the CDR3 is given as CASSLSVNTEAFF. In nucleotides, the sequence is TGTGCCAGCAGCTTATCGGTGAACACTGAAGCTTTCTTT.